Listed below are T cell receptor beta chains from one sample, sequenced in a study of blood T cell repertoires in COVID-19. Produced via immunoSEQ multiplex PCR; TCRdb's table is partial and in-frame only. Seen here are approximately 32,000 clones, around 90% observed once, and the top ten hold 20% to 30%. The sample consisted of peripheral blood. These receptors were taken from a human donor in a cohort sampled during active COVID-19. CDR3s include the opening cysteine and the closing phenylalanine or tryptophan. A D gene is named only where the DNA matches it firmly. The size entry is marked missing in some rows and otherwise reads once, few, many or a size class.

cdr3_aa	cdr3_nt	d_call	clone_size	v_call	j_call
CASSLGQTKTHEKLFF	TGTGCCAGCAGCTTGGGACAGACCAAAACCCATGAAAAACTGTTTTTT	.	few	TRBV5-4	TRBJ1-4
CASSSGDRWSSYNEQFF	TGTGCCAGCAGCTCCGGGGACAGGTGGAGCTCCTACAATGAGCAGTTCTTC	TRBD1	.	TRBV11-3	TRBJ2-1
CASQTVGTGELFF	TGTGCCAGCCAGACAGTGGGCACCGGGGAGCTGTTTTTT	.	.	TRBV14	TRBJ2-2
CASSLRGGFTYF	TGTGCCAGCAGCTTGCGCGGGGGGTTCACGTACTTC	TRBD2	.	TRBV5-5	TRBJ2-7
CASSSGGEETQYF	TGTGCCAGCAGCTCGGGGGGAGAAGAGACCCAGTACTTC	TRBD2	once	TRBV3-1/TRBV3-2	TRBJ2-5
CASSYQGSTYEQYF	TGTGCCAGCAGTTACCAGGGGTCTACCTACGAGCAGTACTTC	.	.	TRBV6-6	TRBJ2-7
CASNWGVTDNEQFF	TGTGCCAGCAATTGGGGGGTAACCGACAATGAGCAGTTCTTC	.	.	TRBV7-9	TRBJ2-1
CASSYRTADYEQYF	TGTGCCAGCAGTTACCGGACAGCTGACTACGAGCAGTACTTC	.	.	TRBV6-5	TRBJ2-7
CASSIGAGWGYTF	TGTGCCAGTAGTATAGGGGCAGGATGGGGCTACACCTTC	.	.	TRBV19	TRBJ1-2
CASSPGQGATGELFF	TGTGCCAGCTCACCCGGACAGGGAGCCACCGGGGAGCTGTTTTTT	TRBD1	.	TRBV18	TRBJ2-2
CASSIKRRETQYF	TGTGCCAGCAGCATAAAACGTCGGGAGACCCAGTACTTC	.	.	TRBV12-3/TRBV12-4	TRBJ2-5
CASVEGGTGELFF	TGTGCCAGTGTGGAGGGAGGCACCGGGGAGCTGTTTTTT	.	.	TRBV19	TRBJ2-2
CASSAGGGVVVTPLHF	TGTGCCAGCAGCGCTGGGGGAGGGGTAGTCGTAACACCCCTCCACTTT	.	.	TRBV9	TRBJ1-6
CASSLAGGYNEQFF	TGTGCCAGCAGCTTGGCAGGGGGTTACAATGAGCAGTTCTTC	TRBD1	.	TRBV7-9	TRBJ2-1
CASRTGSYGYTF	TGTGCCAGTAGGACGGGTAGCTATGGCTACACCTTC	.	.	TRBV19	TRBJ1-2
CASSLPQGNEQYF	TGTGCCAGCAGCTTACCACAGGGTAACGAGCAGTACTTC	.	medium-sized	TRBV5-6	TRBJ2-7
CASSIGGVNTGELFF	TGTGCCAGTAGTATCGGCGGGGTGAACACCGGGGAGCTGTTTTTT	.	.	TRBV19	TRBJ2-2
CASSLASGTGFTDTQYF	TGCGCCAGCAGCTTGGCCTCCGGGACAGGGTTCACAGATACGCAGTATTTT	TRBD1	once	TRBV5-1	TRBJ2-3
CASSQDRLVRNEQFF	TGTGCCAGCAGCCAAGATAGGCTAGTTAGGAATGAGCAGTTCTTC	.	few	TRBV4-2	TRBJ2-1
CASGQGSPEQYF	TGTGCCAGCGGACAGGGGAGTCCCGAGCAGTACTTC	TRBD1	.	TRBV11-2	TRBJ2-7
CASTQGGQGNTEAFF	TGTGCCAGCACCCAAGGGGGACAGGGCAACACTGAAGCTTTCTTT	.	.	TRBV21-1	TRBJ1-1
CAISDGQGASNTEAFF	TGTGCCATCAGTGACGGACAGGGAGCCTCAAACACTGAAGCTTTCTTT	TRBD1	.	TRBV10-3	TRBJ1-1
CASSRDLAGEQYF	TGTGCCAGCAGCCGGGACCTCGCGGGCGAGCAGTACTTC	.	.	TRBV7-8	TRBJ2-7
CASSSGTGELFF	TGTGCCAGCTCATCAGGAACCGGGGAGCTGTTTTTT	.	.	TRBV3-1/TRBV3-2	TRBJ2-2
CASRAGTGYNEQYF	TGTGCCAGCAGGGCCGGGACAGGGTACAACGAGCAGTACTTC	TRBD1	once	TRBV5-6	TRBJ2-7
CASHQQGISEKLFF	TGTGCCAGCCACCAACAGGGTATCAGTGAAAAACTGTTTTTT	.	.	TRBV5-5	TRBJ1-4
CASSPSGDRANYGYTF	TGTGCCAGCAGCCCAAGCGGGGACAGGGCTAACTATGGCTACACCTTC	TRBD1	.	TRBV7-3	TRBJ1-2
CASSLTSGGGYNEQFF	TGTGCCAGCAGTTTGACTAGCGGGGGGGGGTACAATGAGCAGTTCTTC	TRBD2	.	TRBV6-5	TRBJ2-1
CATSRDLGTGNTEAFF	TGTGCCACCAGCAGAGATCTAGGGACAGGGAACACTGAAGCTTTCTTT	TRBD1	.	TRBV15	TRBJ1-1
CASSTALAGGSQQYF	TGTGCCAGCAGCACAGCACTAGCGGGGGGATCCCAGCAGTACTTC	TRBD2	.	TRBV3-1/TRBV3-2	TRBJ2-7